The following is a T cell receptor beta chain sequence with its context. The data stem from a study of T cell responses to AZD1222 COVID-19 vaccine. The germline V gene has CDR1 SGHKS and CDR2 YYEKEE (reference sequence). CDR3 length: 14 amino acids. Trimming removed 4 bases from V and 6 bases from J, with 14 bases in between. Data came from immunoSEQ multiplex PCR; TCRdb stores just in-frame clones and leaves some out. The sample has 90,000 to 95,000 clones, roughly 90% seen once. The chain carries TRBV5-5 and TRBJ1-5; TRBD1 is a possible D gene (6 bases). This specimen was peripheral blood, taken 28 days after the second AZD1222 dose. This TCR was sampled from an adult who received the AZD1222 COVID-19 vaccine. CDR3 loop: CASSRNRERQPQHF. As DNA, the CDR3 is TGTGCCAGCAGCCGGAACAGGGAGCGTCAGCCCCAGCATTTT.